This passage covers 21 T cell receptor beta chains from one sample sequenced in a study of T cell responses to AZD1222 COVID-19 vaccine. Produced via immunoSEQ multiplex PCR; TCRdb's table is partial and in-frame only. The sample holds 150,000 to 200,000 clones, roughly 90% seen once. This specimen was peripheral blood, taken 28 days after the second AZD1222 dose. Receptors originate from an adult who received the AZD1222 COVID-19 vaccine.

V and J are TRBV27 and TRBJ1-1, with D tentatively TRBD1 (5 bases). The CDR3 runs to 15 residues. Germline V gives CDR1 MNHEY, CDR2 SMNVEV (reference sequence). Trimming cost V 6 bases and J 3 bases, with 17 bases left between them. The CDR3 DNA reads as TGTGCCAGCAGGCCGGACCGGGCAGGGTACACTGAAGCTTTCTTT. This gives the protein CASRPDRAGYTEAFF.

The chain carries TRBV5-5 and TRBJ1-4; the match to TRBD1 covers 12 bases. The germline V gene has CDR1 SGHKS and CDR2 YYEKEE (reference sequence). V lost 6 bases and J lost 2; bases outside the gene matches: 2. The CDR3 has 15 residues. The CDR3 loop is CASTGTGGTNEKLFF. The CDR3 DNA is TGTGCCAGCACGGGGACAGGGGGCACTAATGAAAAACTGTTTTTT.

The chain links TRBV24-1 to TRBJ1-5; no clear D. Germline V gene data show CDR1 as KGHDR and CDR2 as SFDVKD. V lost 1 base, J lost 4 bases, and 4 bases lay in between. This CDR3 has 13 amino acids. This CDR3 reads CATSDFGNQPQHF. The CDR3 nucleotides read TGTGCCACCAGTGATTTCGGGAATCAGCCCCAGCATTTT.

J is TRBJ2-7 and V is TRBV27; D gene ambiguous. This CDR3 has 16 residues. The V gene's germline CDR1 is MNHEY and CDR2 SMNVEV (reference sequence). V gave up 3 bases and J gave up 6 bases, with 21 bases separating them. The CDR3 nucleotides are TGTGCCAGCAGTTTCGACGTTATGCCTTCAATACGCGAGCAGTACTTC. This codes for CASSFDVMPSIREQYF.

This rearrangement joins TRBV14 to TRBJ2-3; 9 positions agree with TRBD1. CDR3 length: 15 residues. V shed 6 bases and J 1 base; nucleotides not matched to a gene: 5. The germline CDR1 and CDR2 sequences are SGHDN and FVKESK. CDR3 bases: TGTGCCAGCAGTCCCGGGACAGGGCGCACAGATACGCAGTATTTT. It yields the protein CASSPGTGRTDTQYF.

This clone has only one observation. The rearrangement links TRBV29-1 to TRBJ2-3, with D perhaps TRBD1 or TRBD2 (5 bases each). Germline CDR1 is SQVTM and CDR2 is ANQGSEA. The V and J ends lost 3 bases and 2 bases respectively, with 15 bases between them. There are 15 residues in the CDR3. DNA for the CDR3: TGCAGCGTTGAGCATAGAAAGGGACCCACAGATACGCAGTATTTT. This translates into CSVEHRKGPTDTQYF.

The chain joins TRBV10-3 to TRBJ2-2; 8 bases are shared with TRBD2. This CDR3 has 14 residues. Germline loops: CDR1 ENHRY, CDR2 SYGVKD. The ends lost 6 bases at V and 4 bases at J; junction bases unmatched: 4. In DNA form, the CDR3 reads TGTGCCATCAGGGGACTAGAGAGCACCGGGGAGCTGTTTTTT. This encodes CAIRGLESTGELFF.

The chain recombines TRBV10-3 with TRBJ1-5; 7 nucleotides align to TRBD1. V dropped 0 bases and J dropped 3; count of bases not matched to a gene: 8. CDR1 and CDR2 (germline): ENHRY, SYGVKD. The CDR3 covers 17 residues. The CDR3 DNA is TGTGCCATCAGTGAGTCGATGATAGGGACAGACAATCAGCCCCAGCATTTT. The encoded protein is CAISESMIGTDNQPQHF.

This chain links TRBV7-2 with TRBJ1-1, with TRBD1 as a possible D gene (6 bases). This CDR3 has 17 amino acids. Trimming took off 1 base at V and 0 bases at J, with 15 bases between the two ends. CDR1 and CDR2 from the germline V gene are SGHTA and FQGNSA. DNA for the CDR3: TGTGCCAGCAGCTTAGTGGCAGGGGCTTTATTGAACACTGAAGCTTTCTTT. This codes for CASSLVAGALLNTEAFF.

V gene TRBV25-1 combines with J gene TRBJ2-5; TRBD2 agrees at 12 bases. This CDR3 has 16 residues. Germline V gives CDR1 MGHDK, CDR2 SYGVNS. Unmatched junction bases numbered 3, after V lost 3 bases and J lost 1 base. The CDR3 coding sequence is TGTGCCAGCAGTGACCTAGCGGGGGGGATCCAAGAGACCCAGTACTTC. Translation gives CASSDLAGGIQETQYF.

This chain joins TRBV29-1 and TRBJ2-5, with a weak D call TRBD2 (6 bases). This CDR3 comprises 11 residues. V gave up 3 bases and J gave up 9 bases, with 11 bases separating them. The V gene's germline CDR1 is SQVTM and CDR2 ANQGSEA. In DNA form, the CDR3 reads TGCAGCGTTGAGGGGGACTCGGCCCAGTACTTC. It is translated as CSVEGDSAQYF.

The chain couples TRBV29-1 to TRBJ1-2, with 8 bases identical to TRBD1. CDR1 and CDR2 (germline): SQVTM, ANQGSEA. CDR3 size: 13 residues. V lost 6 bases, J lost 7 bases, and 10 bases stayed unmatched. The CDR3 DNA follows: TGCAGCGTCTCAGACAGGGGAGGGGCTGGCTACACCTTC. It codes for CSVSDRGGAGYTF.

This chain joins TRBV7-8 and TRBJ2-7; D remains ambiguous. This CDR3 has 15 amino acids. Trimming took off 5 bases at V and 3 bases at J, with 17 bases between the two ends. Germline V gene lookup returns CDR1 SGHVS and CDR2 FQNEAQ. The CDR3 DNA follows: TGTGCCAGCAGCCGTCGCTTAGGGATAGACTACGAGCAGTACTTC. It specifies CASSRRLGIDYEQYF.

The chain has TRBV9 and TRBJ2-7; no definite D call. V was pared by 0 bases and J by 7 bases, with 17 bases between. The CDR3 has 15 residues. From germline, CDR1 is SGDLS and CDR2 YYNGEE. CDR3 amino acids: CASSVASRAMGEQYF. In DNA form, the CDR3 reads TGTGCCAGCAGCGTAGCTAGTCGTGCCATGGGGGAGCAGTACTTC.

The chain joins TRBV7-8 to TRBJ2-5, with TRBD1 identical over 9 bases. Germline trimming cut 1 base from V and 5 bases from J; bases unmatched to any gene: 8. This CDR3 spans 16 amino acids. CDR1 and CDR2 (germline): SGHVS, FQNEAQ. The CDR3 nucleotides read TGTGCCAGCAGCTTAGGGAACAGGGGGCGCACGGAGACCCAGTACTTC. It is translated as CASSLGNRGRTETQYF. The whole variable domain, remainder taken from reference TRBV7-8 and TRBJ2-5, is GAGVSQSPRYKVAKRGQDVALRCDPISGHVSLFWYQQALGQGPEFLTYFQNEAQLDKSGLPSDRFFAERPEGSVSTLKIQRTQQEDSAVYLCASSLGNRGRTETQYFGPGTRLLVL.

The chain links TRBV27 to TRBJ1-1, with 8 bases identical to TRBD1. Trimming took 5 bases from V and 1 from J; bases not matched to a gene: 3. Germline V gene lookup returns CDR1 MNHEY and CDR2 SMNVEV (reference sequence). CDR3 length: 14 residues. CDR3: CASSPDRGNTEAFF. The DNA of the CDR3 is TGTGCCAGCAGTCCTGACAGGGGGAACACTGAAGCTTTCTTT.

The V gene is TRBV27, the J gene TRBJ2-1; D gene uncertain. Trimming took off 4 bases at V and 15 bases at J, with 13 bases between the two ends. Germline lookup yields CDR1 MNHEY and CDR2 SMNVEV (reference sequence). The CDR3 totals 11 residues. The DNA for the CDR3 is TGTGCCAGCAGTTCCCCGACCCGTCCGTTCTTC. This codes for CASSSPTRPFF.

The chain employs TRBV4-1 and TRBJ1-3, with D hard to call. V lost 2 bases and J lost 2, with 22 bases in between. This CDR3 comprises 19 residues. Germline lookup yields CDR1 MGHRA and CDR2 YSYEKL. The CDR3 loop is CASSQIQGTVDGPGNTIYF. The CDR3 bases are TGCGCCAGCAGCCAAATCCAAGGTACTGTGGACGGACCTGGAAACACCATATATTTT.

This clone was detected only once. This sample includes further DNA sequences coding for the same CDR3. The chain uses TRBV7-9 and TRBJ2-7, with D tentatively TRBD1 or TRBD2 (5 bases each). Germline V gives CDR1 SEHNR, CDR2 FQNEAQ (reference sequence). The CDR3 runs 11 residues. The V gene lost 3 bases and the J gene lost 5 bases, with 5 bases spanning the gap. CDR3 nucleotides: TGTGCCAGCAGCTTGGGGGACGAGCAGTACTTC. Amino acid sequence: CASSLGDEQYF.

There are a few counts of this clone. This chain links TRBV14 with TRBJ2-7, with 10 nucleotides matching TRBD1. Germline CDR1 reads SGHDN; CDR2 reads FVKESK. V was clipped by 4 bases and J by 5 bases; unmatched bases: 5. The CDR3 has 14 residues. The CDR3 nucleotides are TGTGCCAGCAGCCTGGGACAGGGGTTCCACGAGCAGTACTTC. This gives the protein CASSLGQGFHEQYF.

The chain uses TRBV7-3 and TRBJ2-7; 9 bases map to TRBD2. CDR1 SGHTA and CDR2 FQGTGA come from the germline V gene. The CDR3 is 15 residues long. V shed 0 bases and J 5 bases; nucleotides not matched to a gene: 5. The CDR3 bases are TGTGCCAGCAGCTTAACTGGCGGGGGGGCCGACGAGCAGTACTTC. Amino acids: CASSLTGGGADEQYF.